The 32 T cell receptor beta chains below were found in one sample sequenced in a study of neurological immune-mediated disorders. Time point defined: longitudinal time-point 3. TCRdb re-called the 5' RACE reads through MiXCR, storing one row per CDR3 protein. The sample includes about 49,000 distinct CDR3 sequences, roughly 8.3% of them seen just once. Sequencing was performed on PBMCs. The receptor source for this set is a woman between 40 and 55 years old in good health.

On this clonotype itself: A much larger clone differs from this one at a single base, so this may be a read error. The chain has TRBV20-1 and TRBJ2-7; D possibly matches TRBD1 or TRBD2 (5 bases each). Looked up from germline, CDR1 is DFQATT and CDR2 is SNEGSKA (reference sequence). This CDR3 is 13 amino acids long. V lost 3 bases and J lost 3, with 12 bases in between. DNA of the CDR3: TGCAGTGCTAGCCGGGAAAGGGGCTACGAGCAGTACTTC. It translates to CSASRERGYEQYF.

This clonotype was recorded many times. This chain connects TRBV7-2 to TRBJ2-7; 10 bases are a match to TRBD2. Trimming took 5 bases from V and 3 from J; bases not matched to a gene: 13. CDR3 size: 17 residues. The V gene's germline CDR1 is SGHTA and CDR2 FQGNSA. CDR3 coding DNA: TGTGCCAGCAGCCCGAGGGTTGGGACTAGCGCCAACTACGAGCAGTACTTC. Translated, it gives CASSPRVGTSANYEQYF.

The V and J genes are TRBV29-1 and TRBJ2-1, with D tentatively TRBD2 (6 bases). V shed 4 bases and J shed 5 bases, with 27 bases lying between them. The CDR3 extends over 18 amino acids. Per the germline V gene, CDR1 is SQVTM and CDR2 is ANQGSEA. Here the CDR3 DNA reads TGCAGCGTTGCGCAGTTTTGGGCAGGCAGGAGACTAGACAATGAGCAGTTCTTC. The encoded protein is CSVAQFWAGRRLDNEQFF.

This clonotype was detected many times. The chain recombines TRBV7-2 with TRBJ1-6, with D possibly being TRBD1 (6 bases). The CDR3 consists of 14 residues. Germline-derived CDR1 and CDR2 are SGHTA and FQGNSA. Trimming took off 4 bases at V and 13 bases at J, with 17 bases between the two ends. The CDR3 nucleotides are TGTGCCAGCAGCTCAGCCGGACAGTACCTTCCCCTCCACTTT. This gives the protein CASSSAGQYLPLHF.

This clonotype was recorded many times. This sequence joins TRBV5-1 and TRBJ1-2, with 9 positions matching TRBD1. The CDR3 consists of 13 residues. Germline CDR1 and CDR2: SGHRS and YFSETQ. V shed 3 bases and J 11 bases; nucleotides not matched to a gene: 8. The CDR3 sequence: CASSSDRGVSYTF. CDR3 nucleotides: TGCGCCAGCAGCTCGGACAGGGGAGTCAGTTACACCTTC. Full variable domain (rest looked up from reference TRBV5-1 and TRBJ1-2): KAGVTQTPRYLIKTRGQQVTLSCSPISGHRSVSWYQQTPGQGLQFLFEYFSETQRNKGNFPGRFSGRQFSNSRSEMNVSTLELGDSALYLCASSSDRGVSYTFGSGTRLTVV.

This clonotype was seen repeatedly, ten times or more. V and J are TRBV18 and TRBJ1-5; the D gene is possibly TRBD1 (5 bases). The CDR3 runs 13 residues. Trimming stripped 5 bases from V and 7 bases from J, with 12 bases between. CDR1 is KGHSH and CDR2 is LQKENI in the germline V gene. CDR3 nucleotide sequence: TGTGCCAGCTCAGACGTAGGGGCCCAGCCCCAGCATTTT. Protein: CASSDVGAQPQHF.

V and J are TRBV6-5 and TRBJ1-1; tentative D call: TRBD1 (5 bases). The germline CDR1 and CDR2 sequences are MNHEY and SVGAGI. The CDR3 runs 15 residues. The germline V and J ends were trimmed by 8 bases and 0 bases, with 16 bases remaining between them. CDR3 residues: CASSRGKAVNTEAFF. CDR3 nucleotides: TGTGCCAGCTCACGGGGGAAGGCGGTGAACACTGAAGCTTTCTTT.

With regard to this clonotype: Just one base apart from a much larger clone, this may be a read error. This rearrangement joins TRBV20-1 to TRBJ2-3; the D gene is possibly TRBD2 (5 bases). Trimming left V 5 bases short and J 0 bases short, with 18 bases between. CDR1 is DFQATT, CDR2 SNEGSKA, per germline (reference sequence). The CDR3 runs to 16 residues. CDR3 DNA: TGCAGTGCTGTCTTGGATAGCGTGAGTAGCACAGATACGCAGTATTTT. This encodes CSAVLDSVSSTDTQYF.

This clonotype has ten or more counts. CDR3 region: CASRIYDEQFF. The CDR3 region has the DNA TGTGCCAGCAGGATTTACGATGAGCAGTTCTTC. The chain is built from TRBV6-5 and TRBJ2-1, with D uncertain. Germline V gene lookup returns CDR1 MNHEY and CDR2 SVGAGI. CDR3 length equals 11 residues. Trimming removed 6 bases from V and 8 bases from J, with 8 bases in between.

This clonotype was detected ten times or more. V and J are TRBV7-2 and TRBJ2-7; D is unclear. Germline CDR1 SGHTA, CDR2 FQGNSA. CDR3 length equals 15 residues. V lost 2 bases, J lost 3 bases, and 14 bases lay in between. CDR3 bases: TGTGCCAGCAGCTTAAACCCGGGTGCTATCTACGAGCAGTACTTC. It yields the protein CASSLNPGAIYEQYF.

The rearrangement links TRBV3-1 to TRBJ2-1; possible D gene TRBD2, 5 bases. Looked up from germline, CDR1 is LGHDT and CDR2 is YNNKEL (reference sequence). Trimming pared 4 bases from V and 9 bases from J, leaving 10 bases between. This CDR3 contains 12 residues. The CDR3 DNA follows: TGTGCCAGCAGCCTCACGGGGATTGAGCAGTTCTTC. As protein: CASSLTGIEQFF.

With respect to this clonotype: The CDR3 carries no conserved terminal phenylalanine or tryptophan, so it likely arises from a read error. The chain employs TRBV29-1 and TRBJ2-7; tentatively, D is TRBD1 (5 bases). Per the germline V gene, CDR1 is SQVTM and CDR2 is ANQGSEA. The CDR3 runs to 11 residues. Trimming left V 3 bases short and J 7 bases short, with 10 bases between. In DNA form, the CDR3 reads TGCAGCGTTGAGGTCTCAGGGGAGCAGTACTTA. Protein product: CSVEVSGEQYL.

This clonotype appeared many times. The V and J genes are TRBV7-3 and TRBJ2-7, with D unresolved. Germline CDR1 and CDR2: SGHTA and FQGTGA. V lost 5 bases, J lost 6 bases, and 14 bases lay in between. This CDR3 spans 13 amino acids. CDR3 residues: CASSPRPEGEQYF. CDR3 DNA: TGTGCCAGCAGCCCCCGGCCTGAAGGCGAGCAGTACTTC.

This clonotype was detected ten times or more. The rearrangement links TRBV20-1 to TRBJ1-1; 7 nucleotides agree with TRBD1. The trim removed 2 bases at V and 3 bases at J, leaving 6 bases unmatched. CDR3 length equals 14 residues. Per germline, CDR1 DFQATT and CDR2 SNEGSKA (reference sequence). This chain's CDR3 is CSARRGGPDTEAFF. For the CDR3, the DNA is TGCAGTGCTAGACGAGGGGGCCCGGACACTGAAGCTTTCTTT.

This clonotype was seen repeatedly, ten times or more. CDR3 region: CASSLLAAREETQYF. CDR3 nucleotides: TGTGCCAGCAGCCTACTAGCGGCCAGGGAAGAGACCCAGTACTTC. V and J are TRBV7-3 and TRBJ2-5, with TRBD2 matching over 8 bases. Germline CDR1 reads SGHTA; CDR2 reads FQGTGA. CDR3 length equals 15 residues. V gave up 5 bases and J gave up 3 bases; unmatched junction bases: 8. The variable domain in full, completed from reference TRBV7-3 and TRBJ2-5, reads GAGVSQTPSNKVTEKGKYVELRCDPISGHTALYWYRQSLGQGPEFLIYFQGTGAADDSGLPNDRFFAVRPEGSVSTLKIQRTERGDSAVYLCASSLLAAREETQYFGPGTRLLVL.

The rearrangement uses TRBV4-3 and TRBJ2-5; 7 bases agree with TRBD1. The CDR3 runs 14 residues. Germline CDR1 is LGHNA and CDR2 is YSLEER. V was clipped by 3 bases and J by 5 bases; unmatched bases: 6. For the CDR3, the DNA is TGCGCCAGCAGCCAGGCCACAGGGGACGAGACCCAGTACTTC. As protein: CASSQATGDETQYF.

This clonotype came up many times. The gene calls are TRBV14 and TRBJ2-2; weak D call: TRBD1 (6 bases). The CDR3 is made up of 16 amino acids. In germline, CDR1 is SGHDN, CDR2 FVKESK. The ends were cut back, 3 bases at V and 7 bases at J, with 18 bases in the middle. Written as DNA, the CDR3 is TGTGCCAGCAGCCAGATTCCAGGGGCGGTCGGCGGGGAGCTGTTTTTT. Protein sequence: CASSQIPGAVGGELFF.

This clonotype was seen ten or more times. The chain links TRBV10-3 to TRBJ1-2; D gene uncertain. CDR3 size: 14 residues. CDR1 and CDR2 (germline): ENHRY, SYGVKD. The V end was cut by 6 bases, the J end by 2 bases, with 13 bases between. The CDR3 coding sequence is TGTGCCATCAGCGACACTCCCCAGAACTATGGCTACACCTTC. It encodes CAISDTPQNYGYTF.

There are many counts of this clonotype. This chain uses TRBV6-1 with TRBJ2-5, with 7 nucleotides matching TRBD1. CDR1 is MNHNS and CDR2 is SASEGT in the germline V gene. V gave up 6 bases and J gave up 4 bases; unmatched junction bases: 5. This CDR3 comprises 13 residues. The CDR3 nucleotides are TGTGCCAGCAGATCGGACAGGAGAGAGACCCAGTACTTC. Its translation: CASRSDRRETQYF.

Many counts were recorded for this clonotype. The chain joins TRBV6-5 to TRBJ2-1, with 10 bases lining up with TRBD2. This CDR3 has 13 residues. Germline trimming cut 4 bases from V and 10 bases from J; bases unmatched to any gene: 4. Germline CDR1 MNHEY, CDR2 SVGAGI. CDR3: CASSLAGGREQFF. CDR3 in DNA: TGTGCCAGCAGTTTAGCGGGAGGAAGGGAGCAGTTCTTC.

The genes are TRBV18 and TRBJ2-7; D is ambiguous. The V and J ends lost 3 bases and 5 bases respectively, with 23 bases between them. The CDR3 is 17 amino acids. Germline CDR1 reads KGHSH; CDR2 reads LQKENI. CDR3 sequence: CASSPFEGSSSRNEQYF. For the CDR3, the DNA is TGTGCCAGCTCACCGTTCGAAGGTAGCTCAAGTAGGAACGAGCAGTACTTC.

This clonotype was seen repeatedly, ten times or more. For the CDR3, the DNA is TGCGCCAGCAGCGTAACAACAAAAGGGGCAGATACGCAGTATTTT. It codes for CASSVTTKGADTQYF. V is TRBV5-1 and J is TRBJ2-3, with D perhaps TRBD1 (5 bases). Trimming took off 4 bases at V and 4 bases at J, with 16 bases between the two ends. From germline, CDR1 is SGHRS and CDR2 YFSETQ. The CDR3 extends over 15 amino acids.

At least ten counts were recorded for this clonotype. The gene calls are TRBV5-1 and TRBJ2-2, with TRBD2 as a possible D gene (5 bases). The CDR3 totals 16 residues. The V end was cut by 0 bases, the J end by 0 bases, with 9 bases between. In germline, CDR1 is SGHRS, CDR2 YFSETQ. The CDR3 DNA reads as TGCGCCAGCAGCTTGGTAGCGCTCGCGAACACCGGGGAGCTGTTTTTT. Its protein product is CASSLVALANTGELFF.

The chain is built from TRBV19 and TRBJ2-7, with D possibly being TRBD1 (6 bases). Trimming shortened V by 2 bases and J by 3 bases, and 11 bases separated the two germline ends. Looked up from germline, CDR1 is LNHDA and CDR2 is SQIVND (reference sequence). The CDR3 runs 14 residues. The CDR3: CASSITQGHYEQYF. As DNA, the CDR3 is TGTGCCAGTAGTATAACACAGGGACACTACGAGCAGTACTTC.

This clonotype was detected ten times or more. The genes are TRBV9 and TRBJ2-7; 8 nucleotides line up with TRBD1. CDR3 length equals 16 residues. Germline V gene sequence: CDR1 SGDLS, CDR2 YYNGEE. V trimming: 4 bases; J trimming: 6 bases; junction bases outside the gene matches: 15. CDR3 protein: CASSPRDRQGAIEQYF. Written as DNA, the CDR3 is TGTGCCAGCAGCCCCCGAGACCGGCAGGGGGCCATCGAGCAGTACTTC.

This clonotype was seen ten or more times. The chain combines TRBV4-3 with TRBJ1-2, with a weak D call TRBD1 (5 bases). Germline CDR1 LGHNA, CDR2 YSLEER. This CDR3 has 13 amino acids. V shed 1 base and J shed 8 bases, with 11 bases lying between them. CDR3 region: CASSQVGALGYTF. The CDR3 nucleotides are TGCGCCAGCAGCCAAGTTGGGGCGCTGGGCTACACCTTC.

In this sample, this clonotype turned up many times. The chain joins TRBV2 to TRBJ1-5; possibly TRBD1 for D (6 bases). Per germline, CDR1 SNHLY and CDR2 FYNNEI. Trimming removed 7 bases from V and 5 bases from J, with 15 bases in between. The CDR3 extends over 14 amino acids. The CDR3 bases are TGTGCCAGCAAATCACAGGGAGGCCATCAGCCCCAGCATTTT. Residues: CASKSQGGHQPQHF.

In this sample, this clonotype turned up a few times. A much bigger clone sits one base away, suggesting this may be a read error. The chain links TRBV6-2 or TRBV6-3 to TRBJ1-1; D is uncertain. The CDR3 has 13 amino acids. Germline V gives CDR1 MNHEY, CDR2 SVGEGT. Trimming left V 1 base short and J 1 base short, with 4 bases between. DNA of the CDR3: TGTGCCAGCAGTTACTGGGGGAACACTGAAGCTTTCTTT. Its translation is CASSYWGNTEAFF.

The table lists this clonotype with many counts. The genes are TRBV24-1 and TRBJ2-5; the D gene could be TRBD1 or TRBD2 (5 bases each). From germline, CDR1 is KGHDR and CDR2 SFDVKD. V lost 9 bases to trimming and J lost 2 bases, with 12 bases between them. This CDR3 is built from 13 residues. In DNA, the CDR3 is TGTGCCACCTCTGGGTGGGGGCAAGAGACCCAGTACTTC. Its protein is CATSGWGQETQYF.

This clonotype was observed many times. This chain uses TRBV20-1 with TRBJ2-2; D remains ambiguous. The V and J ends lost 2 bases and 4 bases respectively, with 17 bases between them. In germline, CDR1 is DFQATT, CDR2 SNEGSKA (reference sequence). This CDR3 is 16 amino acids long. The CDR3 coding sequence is TGCAGTGCTAGAAGCCCCCTGGGCCCGGGCACCGGGGAGCTGTTTTTT. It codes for CSARSPLGPGTGELFF.

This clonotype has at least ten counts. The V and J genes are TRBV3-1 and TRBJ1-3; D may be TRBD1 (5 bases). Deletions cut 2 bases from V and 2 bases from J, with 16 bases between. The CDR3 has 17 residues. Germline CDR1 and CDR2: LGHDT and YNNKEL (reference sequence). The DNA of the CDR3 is TGTGCCAGCAGCCAAAGGCCAGTCGGGGGGACTGGAAACACCATATATTTT. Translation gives CASSQRPVGGTGNTIYF.

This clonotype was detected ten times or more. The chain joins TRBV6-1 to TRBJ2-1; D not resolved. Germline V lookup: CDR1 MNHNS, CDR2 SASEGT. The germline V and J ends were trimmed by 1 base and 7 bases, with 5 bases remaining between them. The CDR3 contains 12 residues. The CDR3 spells CASSEGPNEQFF. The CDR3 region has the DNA TGTGCCAGCAGTGAAGGTCCTAATGAGCAGTTCTTC.